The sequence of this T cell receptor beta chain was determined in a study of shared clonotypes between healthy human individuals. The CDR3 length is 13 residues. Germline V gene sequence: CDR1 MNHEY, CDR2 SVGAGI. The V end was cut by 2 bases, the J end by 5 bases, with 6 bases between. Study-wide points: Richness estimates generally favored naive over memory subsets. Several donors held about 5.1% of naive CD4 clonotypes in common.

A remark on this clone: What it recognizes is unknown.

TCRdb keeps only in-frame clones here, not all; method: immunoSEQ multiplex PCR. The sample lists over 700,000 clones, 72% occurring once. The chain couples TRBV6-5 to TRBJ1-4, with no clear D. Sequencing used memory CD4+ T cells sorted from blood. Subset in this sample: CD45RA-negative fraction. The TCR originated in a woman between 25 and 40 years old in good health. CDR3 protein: CASSYLGNEKLFF. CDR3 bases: TGTGCCAGCAGTTACCTCGGGAATGAAAAACTGTTTTTT.